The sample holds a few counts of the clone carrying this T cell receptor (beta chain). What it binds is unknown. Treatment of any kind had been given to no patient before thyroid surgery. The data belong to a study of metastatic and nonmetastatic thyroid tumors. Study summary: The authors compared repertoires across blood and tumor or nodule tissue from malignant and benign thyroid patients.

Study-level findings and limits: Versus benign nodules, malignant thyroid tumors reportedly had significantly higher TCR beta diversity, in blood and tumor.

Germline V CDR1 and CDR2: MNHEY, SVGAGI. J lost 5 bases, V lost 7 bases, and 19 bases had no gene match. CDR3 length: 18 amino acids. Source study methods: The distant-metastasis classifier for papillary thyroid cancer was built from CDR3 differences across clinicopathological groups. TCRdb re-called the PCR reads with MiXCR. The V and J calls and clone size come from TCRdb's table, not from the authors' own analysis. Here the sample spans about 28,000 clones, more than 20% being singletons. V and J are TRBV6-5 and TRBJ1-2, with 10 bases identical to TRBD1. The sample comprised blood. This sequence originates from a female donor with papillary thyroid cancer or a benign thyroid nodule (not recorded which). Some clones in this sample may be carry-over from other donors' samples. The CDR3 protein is CASTRRSGTGVPWYGYTF. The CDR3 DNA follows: TGTGCCAGCACCCGCAGGTCCGGGACAGGGGTTCCTTGGTATGGCTACACCTTC.